The 14 T cell receptor beta chains below come from one sample, sequenced in a study of cytomegalovirus exposure and HLA in healthy donors. Produced via immunoSEQ multiplex PCR; TCRdb's table is partial and in-frame only. The data contain tens of thousands of clones, around 96% of them singletons. What was sequenced was PBMCs. The receptor source for this set is a man younger than 30 in good health and CMV-seropositive.

The chain combines TRBV6-5 with TRBJ1-2, with D possibly being TRBD1 (6 bases). In germline, CDR1 is MNHEY, CDR2 SVGAGI. V was clipped by 7 bases and J by 5 bases, with 20 bases between them. This CDR3 spans 15 amino acids. The CDR3 DNA reads TGTGCCAGCAAGGGAGAAGGGGGGGCAAGGTATGGCTACACCTTC. Protein: CASKGEGGARYGYTF.

CDR3: CASSSDYEQYF. CDR3 bases: TGCGCCAGCAGCTCAGACTACGAGCAGTACTTC. The chain carries TRBV5-1 and TRBJ2-7; D ambiguous. The CDR3 consists of 11 residues. The germline V and J ends were trimmed by 3 bases and 3 bases, with 4 bases remaining between them. Germline V gene data show CDR1 as SGHRS and CDR2 as YFSETQ.

The gene calls are TRBV7-2 and TRBJ1-5; D call uncertain. V was pared by 2 bases and J by 3 bases, with 8 bases between. Germline loops: CDR1 SGHTA, CDR2 FQGNSA. This CDR3 has 14 amino acids. CDR3 coding DNA: TGTGCCAGCAGCTTAAGCCCTTCCAATCAGCCCCAGCATTTT. Residues: CASSLSPSNQPQHF.

This clone has just one count. V is TRBV11-1 and J is TRBJ2-5, with 7 bases aligning to TRBD1. With V trimmed by 4 bases and J by 5 bases, 4 bases remained unmatched. From germline, CDR1 is SGHAT and CDR2 FQDESV (reference sequence). The CDR3 sequence is 13 residues long. CDR3 protein: CASSYRGPETQYF. The CDR3 nucleotides read TGTGCCAGCAGCTACAGGGGCCCCGAGACCCAGTACTTC.

V gene TRBV29-1 combines with J gene TRBJ2-3, with a tentative D call TRBD1 (6 bases). V lost 7 bases and J lost 0, with 14 bases in between. CDR3 length equals 14 residues. The germline gives CDR1 SQVTM, CDR2 ANQGSEA. This chain's CDR3 is CSGTRGPSTDTQYF. The DNA for the CDR3 is TGCAGCGGGACCAGGGGACCCAGCACAGATACGCAGTATTTT.

The CDR3 protein is CASSLDRPSGNTIYF. As DNA, the CDR3 is TGCGCCAGCAGCTTGGACAGGCCCTCTGGAAACACCATATATTTT. This chain connects TRBV5-1 to TRBJ1-3; D may be TRBD1 (5 bases). From germline, CDR1 is SGHRS and CDR2 YFSETQ. Trimming shortened V by 0 bases and J by 0 bases, and 7 bases separated the two germline ends. CDR3 size: 15 residues.

CDR3 in amino acids: CASSASTDTQYF. As DNA, the CDR3 is TGTGCCAGCAGCGCGAGCACAGATACGCAGTATTTT. The chain has TRBV9 and TRBJ2-3, with unresolved D. The CDR3 contains 12 residues. The V gene lost 3 bases and the J gene lost 0 bases, with 2 bases spanning the gap. Germline values: CDR1 SGDLS, CDR2 YYNGEE.

This clone was counted a single time. The V call is TRBV5-1, the J call TRBJ1-1; TRBD1 agrees at 7 bases. Germline lookup yields CDR1 SGHRS and CDR2 YFSETQ. The CDR3 extends over 15 amino acids. V lost 2 bases to trimming and J lost 4 bases; unmatched junction nucleotides: 8. Here the CDR3 reads CASSLTGAESTEAFF. The CDR3 DNA reads as TGCGCCAGCAGCTTAACAGGGGCGGAGAGCACTGAAGCTTTCTTT.

The rearrangement links TRBV5-6 to TRBJ2-7; tentatively, D is TRBD2 (6 bases). V was clipped by 4 bases and J by 2 bases, with 13 bases between them. This CDR3 contains 14 residues. Per the germline V gene, CDR1 is SGHDT and CDR2 is YYEEEE. Here the CDR3 reads CASSTYGGTYEQYF. The CDR3, as DNA: TGTGCCAGCAGCACTTACGGGGGAACCTACGAGCAGTACTTC. Complete variable domain (other parts from reference TRBV5-6 and TRBJ2-7): DAGVTQSPTHLIKTRGQQVTLRCSPKSGHDTVSWYQQALGQGPQFIFQYYEEEERQRGNFPDRFSGHQFPNYSSELNVNALLLGDSALYLCASSTYGGTYEQYFGPGTRLTVT.

This sequence joins TRBV15 and TRBJ1-4, with TRBD1 matching 9 bases. Germline assignment: CDR1 LNHNV and CDR2 YYDKDF (reference sequence). This CDR3 contains 13 residues. The junction had 7 bases not matched to a gene; V was cut back by 5 bases and J by 12 bases. The CDR3 DNA is TGTGCCACCAGCGGCAGGACAGGGGCGGAACTGTTTTTT. Translating gives CATSGRTGAELFF.

The rearrangement uses TRBV5-1 and TRBJ2-4; 10 positions agree with TRBD1. Germline-derived CDR1 and CDR2 are SGHRS and YFSETQ. The CDR3 extends over 17 amino acids. V was clipped by 0 bases and J by 7 bases; unmatched bases: 10. Here the CDR3 reads CASSLVEGDRGWNIQYF. The CDR3 nucleotides read TGCGCCAGCAGCTTGGTCGAGGGGGACAGGGGTTGGAACATTCAGTACTTC. The whole variable domain, remainder taken from reference TRBV5-1 and TRBJ2-4, is KAGVTQTPRYLIKTRGQQVTLSCSPISGHRSVSWYQQTPGQGLQFLFEYFSETQRNKGNFPGRFSGRQFSNSRSEMNVSTLELGDSALYLCASSLVEGDRGWNIQYFGAGTRLSVL.

The chain employs TRBV9 and TRBJ2-2; D not resolved. The V end lost 0 bases, the J end lost 1 base, and 4 bases lay between the germline ends. CDR3 size: 14 residues. CDR1 SGDLS and CDR2 YYNGEE come from the germline V gene. The CDR3 coding sequence is TGTGCCAGCAGCGTAGCCGGGAACACCGGGGAGCTGTTTTTT. Protein: CASSVAGNTGELFF.

This sequence joins TRBV4-1 and TRBJ1-2; a weak D match, TRBD1 (5 bases). The V gene's germline CDR1 is MGHRA and CDR2 YSYEKL. Trimming removed 2 bases at V and 4 bases at J, with 11 bases between. The CDR3 has 14 amino acids. CDR3 residues: CASSQPDRPYGYTF. CDR3 bases: TGCGCCAGCAGCCAACCCGACAGACCCTATGGCTACACCTTC.

The chain links TRBV14 to TRBJ1-6; D is unresolved. The CDR3 extends over 15 amino acids. The V and J ends lost 1 base and 6 bases respectively, with 10 bases between them. The germline V gene has CDR1 SGHDN and CDR2 FVKESK. The chain's CDR3 is CASSQVSGSNSPLHF. The CDR3 DNA is TGTGCCAGCAGCCAAGTGTCAGGCAGTAATTCACCCCTCCACTTT. The complete variable domain, with remaining parts taken from reference TRBV14 and TRBJ1-6, reads EAGVTQFPSHSVIEKGQTVTLRCDPISGHDNLYWYRRVMGKEIKFLLHFVKESKQDESGMPNNRFLAERTGGTYSTLKVQPAELEDSGVYFCASSQVSGSNSPLHFGNGTRLTVT.